In this sample, the clone carrying this T cell receptor beta chain turned up many times. Its cognate antigen is unknown. Germline V gene sequence: CDR1 SGHTA, CDR2 FQGNSA. V shed 5 bases, J shed 8 bases, and the junction held 6 bases outside the gene matches. The CDR3 spans 14 residues. This sample was included in a study of regulatory T cells in long-lasting Graves disease. Whole-study results and caveats: Persistent patients had more shared public clonotypes (about 2,700) than new patients (about 920).

According to the study, TCR beta libraries were built with iRepertoire HTBI primers and CDR3-region Arm-PCR. TCRdb processed the multiplex PCR reads anew with MiXCR; each CDR3 protein has one entry. The data hold over 450,000 distinct CDR3 sequences, with under 25% observed a single time. The time point here: persistent/refractory GD, antithyroid drugs over 5 years with positive TRAb. Following extraction of RNA from PBMCs, that RNA was used to make the TCR library. This sequence originates from a female donor with Graves disease. The chain is built from TRBV7-2 and TRBJ1-4, with 9 bases matching TRBD1. The material sequenced was peripheral blood mononuclear cells (PBMCs), taken when the disease was refractory, from a patient treated with antithyroid drugs. CDR3 sequence reads: CASSPQGAQEKLFF. The CDR3, as DNA: TGTGCCAGCAGCCCACAGGGGGCACAAGAAAAACTGTTTTTT.